The 14 T cell receptor beta chains below come from one sample, sequenced in a study of T cells in Graves' hyperthyroidism and ophthalmopathy. RNA transcripts yielded amplified TCR beta CDR3 regions. A first-round RT-PCR of the TCR CDR3 used the HTBI primer set. Using its own MiXCR run on the multiplex PCR reads, TCRdb lists one record per CDR3 protein. The sample carries roughly 510,000 distinct CDR3 sequences, less than 25% recorded once. Source material: blood. The receptors here all came from a man between 18 and 29 years old with Graves' hyperthyroidism.

In this sample, this clonotype turned up many times. The rearrangement joins TRBV12-3 or TRBV12-4 to TRBJ2-7; TRBD1 agrees at 9 bases. This CDR3 is 14 amino acids long. Unmatched junction bases numbered 8, after V lost 5 bases and J lost 6 bases. Written as DNA, the CDR3 is TGTGCCAGCAGTACGGGGACAGGGAATCGCGAGCAGTACTTC. Translating it yields CASSTGTGNREQYF.

The sample holds many counts of this clonotype. J is TRBJ2-7 and V is TRBV2, with D unclear. The CDR3 is 14 amino acids. Trimming shortened V by 4 bases and J by 0 bases, and 10 bases separated the two germline ends. Germline loops: CDR1 SNHLY, CDR2 FYNNEI. The CDR3, as DNA: TGTGCCAGCAGTGCCGGCAGGAGCTCCTACGAGCAGTACTTC. This translates into CASSAGRSSYEQYF.

This clonotype was counted ten times or more. V and J are TRBV6-1 and TRBJ1-5, with D possibly TRBD1 on 5 matching bases. Trimming removed 2 bases at V and 4 bases at J, with 18 bases between. The CDR3 totals 17 residues. Germline assignment: CDR1 MNHNS and CDR2 SASEGT. DNA for the CDR3: TGTGCCAGCAGTGAACCGCGTCAAGCAGGGATGAATCAGCCCCAGCATTTT. It is translated as CASSEPRQAGMNQPQHF.

In its sample, this clonotype was seen a few times. This chain connects TRBV12-3 or TRBV12-4 to TRBJ2-3, with D unclear. This CDR3 has 14 residues. Trimming cost V 2 bases and J 4 bases, with 10 bases left between them. CDR3 sequence reads: CASSLMQTPDTQYF. The CDR3 nucleotides are TGTGCCAGCAGTTTAATGCAGACCCCAGATACGCAGTATTTT.

This chain links TRBV12-3 or TRBV12-4 with TRBJ2-5; D ambiguous. Trimming pared 8 bases from V and 1 base from J, leaving 17 bases between. CDR3 length: 15 amino acids. The CDR3 spells CASARSATLQETQYF. The CDR3 nucleotides are TGTGCCAGCGCCAGGTCAGCTACTCTCCAAGAGACCCAGTACTTC.

This clonotype was found many times. The chain employs TRBV11-2 and TRBJ1-2; D is undetermined. The CDR3 length is 18 residues. Germline V gene lookup returns CDR1 SGHAT and CDR2 FQNNGV. V was cut by 2 bases and J by 2 bases, with 21 bases left in between. The CDR3: CASSLRAGRPRSNYGYTF. Written as DNA, the CDR3 is TGTGCCAGCAGCTTACGGGCGGGGAGGCCTCGATCGAACTATGGCTACACCTTC.

The table lists this clonotype with many counts. The chain has TRBV9 and TRBJ1-1; D is unresolved. The germline V gene has CDR1 SGDLS and CDR2 YYNGEE. This CDR3 comprises 14 residues. Trimming shortened V by 0 bases and J by 3 bases, and 9 bases separated the two germline ends. CDR3 DNA: TGTGCCAGCAGCGTAGCCCATGGAGACACTGAAGCTTTCTTT. Its protein is CASSVAHGDTEAFF.

This sequence joins TRBV27 and TRBJ2-7, with TRBD1 as a possible D gene (5 bases). V was cut by 2 bases and J by 2 bases, with 16 bases left in between. Germline CDR1 reads MNHEY; CDR2 reads SMNVEV (reference sequence). The length of the CDR3 is 16 residues. Here the CDR3 reads CASSLRSRQGPYEQYF. The CDR3, as DNA: TGTGCCAGCAGTTTAAGGTCTCGGCAGGGCCCCTACGAGCAGTACTTC.

About this clonotype: One end of the junction fails to match germline, which may point to a read error. The chain employs TRBV6-5 and TRBJ1-2; tentative D call: TRBD1 (5 bases). The CDR3 consists of 14 residues. Germline V gene lookup returns CDR1 MNHEY and CDR2 SVGAGI. For the CDR3, the DNA is TGTGCCAGCAGTTACGGGAGACAGTCCTATGGTTACACCTTC. It codes for CASSYGRQSYGYTF.

The rearrangement links TRBV6-1 to TRBJ2-2, with D possibly being TRBD2 (5 bases). Between the trimmed V and J ends, which lost 4 bases and 6 bases, there was a span of 12 bases. Germline V lookup: CDR1 MNHNS, CDR2 SASEGT. The CDR3 extends over 14 amino acids. The CDR3 sequence: CASSGGDGAGELFF. DNA for the CDR3: TGTGCCAGCAGTGGAGGAGACGGGGCCGGGGAGCTGTTTTTT.

This clonotype was found many times. This sequence joins TRBV11-2 and TRBJ1-2, with a tentative D call TRBD1 (6 bases). Germline CDR1 and CDR2: SGHAT and FQNNGV. This CDR3 contains 15 residues. Trimming removed 4 bases at V and 8 bases at J, with 20 bases between. The CDR3: CASSSHRASRQGYTF. DNA for the CDR3: TGTGCCAGCAGCTCTCACAGGGCTTCGAGGCAGGGCTACACCTTC.

The chain links TRBV19 to TRBJ2-7, with 13 bases identical to TRBD2. The V gene end was trimmed by 7 bases and the J gene end by 7 bases; junction bases not matched to a gene: 4. The CDR3 consists of 13 residues. CDR1 and CDR2 from the germline V gene are LNHDA and SQIVND (reference sequence). Here the CDR3 DNA reads TGTGCCAGTATGGTGACTAGCGGGGGGGAGCAGTACTTC. Encoded protein: CASMVTSGGEQYF.

This clonotype was seen ten or more times. This chain uses TRBV6-1 with TRBJ2-5, with 11 bases matching TRBD2. Germline assignment: CDR1 MNHNS and CDR2 SASEGT. The junction had 14 bases not matched to a gene; V was cut back by 7 bases and J by 10 bases. The CDR3 length is 15 residues. The CDR3 coding sequence is TGTGCCAGCACCCAGACTAGCGGGGTTCCAAGGGGCCAGTACTTC. As protein: CASTQTSGVPRGQYF.

This clonotype was counted many times. The rearrangement joins TRBV11-1 to TRBJ1-1; D possibly corresponds to TRBD1 (5 bases). The CDR3 is made up of 15 amino acids. V gave up 3 bases and J gave up 0 bases, with 11 bases separating them. CDR1 is SGHAT and CDR2 is FQDESV in the germline V gene (reference sequence). The CDR3 nucleotides are TGTGCCAGCAGCTTCGACGGGACGCTGAACACTGAAGCTTTCTTT. Translation gives CASSFDGTLNTEAFF.